The source of this T cell receptor beta chain is a study of T cell repertoires in ileal Crohn's disease. Study background: Patients had a median 7.9-year disease duration, and about 40% were active smokers. Study-wide results and caveats: Sorted CD8 T cells held more high-frequency clones than CD4. Endoscopy was done a median approximately 7.4 months after surgery. Clonal expansions were more frequent in active smokers than non-smokers at surgery.

As for time point: neoterminal ileum biopsy at postoperative endoscopy, about 6 months after surgery. Deletions cut 7 bases from V and 8 bases from J, with 20 bases between. The CDR3 extends over 14 amino acids. CDR1 is MNHNS, CDR2 SASEGT, per germline. The table came from immunoSEQ multiplex PCR; TCRdb's copy has only in-frame clones and leaves some out. The sample comprises 55,000 to 65,000 clones, approximately 88% of which are singletons, and under 2.5% rests with the top ten. Notes on this clone: The antigen remains undetermined.

This chain links TRBV6-1 with TRBJ1-2; TRBD1 might be the D (6 bases). The specimen sequenced was ileal tissue. This receptor was taken from an adult with Crohn's disease. The CDR3 reads CASTGPQGLGGYTF. The CDR3 nucleotides are TGTGCCAGCACCGGACCCCAGGGGCTGGGAGGCTACACCTTC.